This section outlines one T cell receptor beta chain sequence together with its context. This entry comes from a study of T cell responses to AZD1222 COVID-19 vaccine. This table comes from immunoSEQ multiplex PCR, and its TCRdb copy is limited to in-frame clones, with some not included. The sample records about 60,000 clones, about 74% being singletons. Recipients boosted at about 4 weeks or about 12 weeks are pooled. The V and J ends lost 4 bases and 6 bases respectively, with 13 bases between them. Germline CDR1 and CDR2: SGHVS and FQNEAQ. CDR3 length: 13 residues. V is TRBV7-8 and J is TRBJ2-7; TRBD2 might be the D (5 bases). The sample here was peripheral blood, taken 28 days after the second AZD1222 dose. This receptor was taken from an adult who received the AZD1222 COVID-19 vaccine. The CDR3: CASSWRTEPEQYF. The DNA of the CDR3 is TGTGCCAGCAGCTGGAGGACGGAGCCCGAGCAGTACTTC.